This T cell receptor beta chain came from a study of siplizumab effects on memory and regulatory T cells. Trimming at V came to 4 bases and at J to 4 bases, leaving 12 bases not matched to a gene. This CDR3 spans 18 amino acids. From germline, CDR1 is SNHLY and CDR2 FYNNEI. Repertoires were generated with immunoSEQ multiplex PCR, while TCRdb's copy carries only in-frame clones and drops some. The sample contains roughly 100,000 clones, approximately 90% of which appear only once. The origin of this receptor is a human donor in good health. Sequencing was carried out using CD4+ T cells sorted from blood. The chain employs TRBV2 and TRBJ2-2, with TRBD2 matching over 10 bases. The CDR3 DNA is TGTGCCAGCAGTGGGTCTCCAGCGGGAGGGCCAGGCACCGGGGAGCTGTTTTTT. Residues: CASSGSPAGGPGTGELFF.